This T cell receptor beta chain was observed in a study of pediatric ulcerative colitis. The rectum was sampled with one to two pinch biopsies at colonoscopy. The repertoire was sequenced with immunoSEQ multiplex PCR; TCRdb's copy has only in-frame clones and lacks some. The sample contains 15,000 to 20,000 clones, roughly 80% of which appear only once. The CDR3 length is 15 residues. Germline V gene sequence: CDR1 SNHLY, CDR2 FYNNEI. V lost 1 base, J lost 3 bases, and 10 bases lay in between. The rearrangement links TRBV2 to TRBJ2-1; a weak D match, TRBD2 (6 bases). This TCR was sampled from a boy younger than 18 with moderate ulcerative colitis. Sequencing was performed on gut tissue. The CDR3 bases are TGTGCCAGCAGTGAAGTGCGGGGACGCTACAATGAGCAGTTCTTC. Translation: CASSEVRGRYNEQFF.